The rows below give T cell receptor beta chains drawn from one sample of a study of blood T cell repertoires in COVID-19. The table came from immunoSEQ multiplex PCR; TCRdb's copy has only in-frame clones and leaves some out. The sample contains about 140,000 clones, almost 90% of which appear only once. Sequencing input: peripheral blood. These receptors were collected from a man aged 45-65 years with active or convalescent COVID-19. Each CDR3 is given with its conserved first and last residue. The order of the fields is J gene, V gene, D gene, clone size, CDR3 protein, CDR3 DNA. D genes are given only for firm matches. The size field is filled for only some rows; it gives once, few, many or a size class.

TRBJ2-7 | TRBV5-8 | TRBD1 | once | CASSSTGAYEQYF | TGTGCCAGCAGCTCGACAGGGGCCTACGAGCAGTACTTC
TRBJ2-5 | TRBV3-1/TRBV3-2 | TRBD2 | NA | CASSQMPKTSGSQETQYF | TGTGCCAGCAGCCAGATGCCTAAGACTAGCGGGAGCCAAGAGACCCAGTACTTC
TRBJ1-2 | TRBV4-2 | TRBD1 | NA | CASSQGGQGLRGYTF | TGTGCCAGCAGCCAAGGGGGACAGGGGCTCCGGGGCTACACCTTC
TRBJ1-2 | TRBV6-5 | TRBD1 | NA | CASSYLGQGGTYGYTF | TGTGCCAGCAGTTATCTGGGACAGGGGGGGACTTATGGCTACACCTTC
TRBJ1-4 | TRBV30 | TRBD1 | once | CAWSVQGNEKLFF | TGTGCCTGGAGTGTACAGGGGAATGAAAAACTGTTTTTT
TRBJ1-5 | TRBV28 | NA | NA | CASRGVNQNQPQHF | TGTGCCAGCAGGGGAGTCAATCAAAATCAGCCCCAGCATTTT
TRBJ2-3 | TRBV24-1 | NA | NA | CATSDSLGGAGTDTQYF | TGTGCCACCAGTGACTCTCTTGGGGGCGCGGGCACAGATACGCAGTATTTT
TRBJ1-2 | TRBV20-1 | TRBD1 | NA | CSASGGQRSYGYTF | TGCAGTGCTAGTGGGGGACAGAGAAGCTATGGCTACACCTTC
TRBJ1-1 | TRBV28 | NA | NA | CASSFLTANTEAFF | TGTGCCAGCAGTTTTCTGACAGCGAACACTGAAGCTTTCTTT
TRBJ1-5 | TRBV5-5 | NA | NA | CASSPRVIYSNQPQHF | TGTGCCAGCAGCCCCCGGGTGATCTATAGCAATCAGCCCCAGCATTTT
TRBJ1-1 | TRBV29-1 | TRBD1 | NA | CSVGQGQYTEAFF | TGCAGCGTAGGACAGGGGCAGTACACTGAAGCTTTCTTT
TRBJ1-2 | TRBV28 | TRBD1 | NA | CASRPGQFYGYTF | TGTGCCAGCAGGCCGGGACAGTTTTATGGCTACACCTTC
TRBJ1-5 | TRBV27 | TRBD1 | NA | CASRRTGQGSNQPQHF | TGTGCCAGCAGGCGGACAGGACAGGGTAGCAATCAGCCCCAGCATTTT
TRBJ2-2 | TRBV19 | TRBD1 | few | CANGQGAIGELFF | TGTGCCAACGGACAGGGGGCGATTGGGGAGCTGTTTTTT
TRBJ2-7 | TRBV19 | NA | NA | CASSIYVRSEYEQYF | TGTGCCAGTAGTATTTACGTGCGATCCGAATACGAGCAGTACTTC
TRBJ2-3 | TRBV11-2 | NA | NA | CASSSQATSTDTQYF | TGTGCCAGCAGCTCACAGGCAACTAGCACAGATACGCAGTATTTT
TRBJ1-4 | TRBV28 | TRBD1 | NA | CASSLPTGGEEKLFF | TGTGCCAGCAGTTTACCTACAGGGGGCGAAGAAAAACTGTTTTTT
TRBJ2-6 | TRBV28 | TRBD1 | once | CASTRRQGTSGANVLTF | TGTGCCAGCACCCGGAGACAGGGGACCTCTGGGGCCAACGTCCTGACTTTC
TRBJ2-5 | TRBV11-3 | NA | NA | CASSLGVGHSYQETQYF | TGTGCCAGCAGCTTAGGAGTGGGACATTCGTACCAAGAGACCCAGTACTTC
TRBJ2-5 | TRBV28 | TRBD2 | NA | CASSLSGGLAGVETQYF | TGTGCCAGCAGTTTATCCGGCGGACTAGCGGGAGTTGAGACCCAGTACTTC
TRBJ1-2 | TRBV28 | NA | NA | CASSPPSQGRNGYTF | TGTGCCAGCAGTCCCCCAAGCCAGGGGCGTAATGGCTACACCTTC
TRBJ2-7 | TRBV5-1 | NA | NA | CASSPPGRAYEQYF | TGCGCCAGCAGCCCACCTGGGAGAGCCTACGAGCAGTACTTC
TRBJ2-7 | TRBV28 | TRBD2 | NA | CASSPSGRAGEQYF | TGTGCCAGCAGTCCTAGCGGGAGGGCCGGCGAGCAGTACTTC
TRBJ2-5 | TRBV5-5 | TRBD2 | NA | CASSPGLAGVLETQYF | TGTGCCAGCAGCCCAGGACTAGCGGGAGTTCTAGAGACCCAGTACTTC
TRBJ2-7 | TRBV11-2 | TRBD1 | NA | CASSPQIRGLYGEQYF | TGTGCCAGCAGCCCCCAGATCAGGGGGCTCTACGGTGAGCAGTACTTC
TRBJ1-5 | TRBV6-5 | TRBD1 | NA | CASSRTGINQPQHF | TGTGCCAGCAGTCGGACAGGGATCAATCAGCCCCAGCATTTT
TRBJ2-1 | TRBV7-9 | NA | NA | CASSPDRSSYNEQFF | TGTGCCAGCAGTCCCGACCGGAGCTCCTACAATGAGCAGTTCTTC
TRBJ1-4 | TRBV6-5 | NA | NA | CASRLTGSNEKLFF | TGTGCCAGCCGTCTGACGGGTTCTAATGAAAAACTGTTTTTT
TRBJ2-7 | TRBV9 | TRBD2 | NA | CASSPGLAGSYEQYF | TGTGCCAGCAGCCCAGGACTAGCGGGATCCTACGAGCAGTACTTC
TRBJ2-7 | TRBV25-1 | NA | NA | CASSETGSFYEQYF | TGTGCCAGCAGTGAAACAGGGAGCTTCTACGAGCAGTACTTC
TRBJ1-3 | TRBV3-1/TRBV3-2 | NA | NA | CASSQGTPAGRGNTIYF | TGTGCCAGCAGCCAAGGGACCCCGGCAGGGAGGGGAAACACCATATATTTT
TRBJ2-1 | TRBV20-1 | NA | NA | CSARPVNEQFF | TGCAGTGCTAGACCGGTGAATGAGCAGTTCTTC
TRBJ2-3 | TRBV5-4 | NA | NA | CASSLDFSTDTQYF | TGTGCCAGCAGTTTAGACTTTAGCACAGATACGCAGTATTTT
TRBJ2-5 | TRBV6-5 | TRBD1 | NA | CASSKRTGLETQYF | TGTGCCAGCAGCAAACGGACAGGGCTGGAGACCCAGTACTTC
TRBJ2-7 | TRBV5-5 | NA | NA | CASSSGVVYEQYF | TGTGCCAGCAGCTCGGGAGTAGTGTACGAGCAGTACTTC
TRBJ2-1 | TRBV7-2 | TRBD1 | once | CASSLGQGVRFF | TGTGCCAGCAGCTTGGGGCAGGGGGTGCGGTTCTTC
TRBJ1-3 | TRBV19 | NA | NA | CASSSQGYSGNTIYF | TGTGCCAGTAGCTCTCAGGGATACTCTGGAAACACCATATATTTT
TRBJ2-7 | TRBV18 | TRBD1 | NA | CASSRETGGKREQYF | TGTGCCAGCTCCCGGGAGACAGGGGGAAAACGCGAGCAGTACTTC
TRBJ2-7 | TRBV28 | NA | NA | CASRGLSSYEQYF | TGTGCCAGCAGGGGGCTCTCCTCCTACGAGCAGTACTTC
TRBJ1-1 | TRBV6-5 | TRBD1 | NA | CASSMDRGKSAFF | TGTGCCAGCAGCATGGACAGGGGCAAGTCGGCTTTCTTT
TRBJ2-2 | TRBV5-1 | NA | NA | CASSSTGDRTGELFF | TGCGCCAGCAGCTCCACGGGGGACCGCACCGGGGAGCTGTTTTTT
TRBJ2-5 | TRBV19 | TRBD1 | NA | CASSAGQAETQYF | TGTGCCAGTAGCGCGGGACAGGCAGAGACCCAGTACTTC
TRBJ2-1 | TRBV7-2 | TRBD1 | few | CASSLRGQGVVNNEQFF | TGTGCCAGCAGCTTACGGGGACAGGGGGTCGTGAACAATGAGCAGTTCTTC
TRBJ2-5 | TRBV15 | NA | NA | CATSTLTGTGTQYF | TGTGCCACCAGCACTCTTACAGGGACCGGGACCCAGTACTTC
TRBJ1-1 | TRBV5-5 | NA | NA | CASTPLGGTAMNTEAFF | TGTGCCAGCACCCCCCTAGGGGGTACTGCCATGAACACTGAAGCTTTCTTT
TRBJ2-1 | TRBV4-2 | NA | NA | CASSTRGGAYNEQFF | TGTGCCAGCAGCACAAGAGGGGGGGCCTACAATGAGCAGTTCTTC
TRBJ2-3 | TRBV28 | NA | NA | CASSFPADGDTQYF | TGTGCCAGCAGTTTTCCCGCGGATGGGGATACGCAGTATTTT
TRBJ1-6 | TRBV28 | NA | NA | CASGPGYSPLHF | TGTGCCAGCGGACCAGGGTATTCACCCCTCCACTTT
TRBJ1-4 | TRBV19 | NA | NA | CASSIVWTANEKLFF | TGTGCCAGTAGTATAGTCTGGACAGCTAATGAAAAACTGTTTTTT
TRBJ2-3 | TRBV5-1 | NA | NA | CASSLVRGTSTDTQYF | TGCGCCAGCAGCTTGGTACGGGGGACTAGCACAGATACGCAGTATTTT
TRBJ2-3 | TRBV28 | NA | NA | CASSRLSTDTQYF | TGTGCCAGCAGCAGGTTGTCCACAGATACGCAGTATTTT
TRBJ2-3 | TRBV7-2 | NA | NA | CASSPLSTDTQYF | TGTGCCAGCAGTCCCCTCTCTACAGATACGCAGTATTTT
TRBJ2-3 | TRBV28 | NA | NA | CASRNALSTDTQYF | TGTGCCAGCAGGAATGCGCTGAGCACAGATACGCAGTATTTT
TRBJ2-5 | TRBV5-1 | NA | NA | CASSAPGRAFETQYF | TGCGCCAGCAGCGCCCCAGGCAGGGCCTTTGAGACCCAGTACTTC
TRBJ2-7 | TRBV3-1/TRBV3-2 | TRBD2 | NA | CASSRLAGGREQYF | TGTGCCAGCAGCCGACTAGCGGGAGGGAGGGAGCAGTACTTC